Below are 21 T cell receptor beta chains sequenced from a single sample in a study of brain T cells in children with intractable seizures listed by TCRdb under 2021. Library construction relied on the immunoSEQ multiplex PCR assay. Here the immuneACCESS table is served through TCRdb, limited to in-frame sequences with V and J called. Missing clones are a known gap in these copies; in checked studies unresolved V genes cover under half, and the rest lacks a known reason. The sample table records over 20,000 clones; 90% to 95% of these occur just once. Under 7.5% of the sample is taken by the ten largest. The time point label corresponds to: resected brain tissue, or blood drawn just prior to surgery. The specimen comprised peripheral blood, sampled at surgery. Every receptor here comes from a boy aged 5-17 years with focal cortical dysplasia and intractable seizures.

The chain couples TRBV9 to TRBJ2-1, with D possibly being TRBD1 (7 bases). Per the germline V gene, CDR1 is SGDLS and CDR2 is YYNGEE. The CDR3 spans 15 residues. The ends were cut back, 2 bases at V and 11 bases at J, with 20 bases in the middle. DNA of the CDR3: TGTGCCAGCAGCGTTGGAGGGGGCCCCCTCGAAAAGCAGTTCTTC. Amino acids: CASSVGGGPLEKQFF.

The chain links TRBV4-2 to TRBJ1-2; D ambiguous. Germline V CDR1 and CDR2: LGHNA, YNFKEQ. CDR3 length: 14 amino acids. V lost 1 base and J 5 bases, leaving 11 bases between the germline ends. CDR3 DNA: TGTGCCAGCAGCCAAGGGGGAGGGAAGTATGGCTACACCTTC. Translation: CASSQGGGKYGYTF.

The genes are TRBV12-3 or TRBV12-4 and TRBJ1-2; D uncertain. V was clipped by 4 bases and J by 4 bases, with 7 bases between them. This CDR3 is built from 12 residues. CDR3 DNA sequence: TGTGCCAGCAGTTCCCCTTCCTATGGCTACACCTTC. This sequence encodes CASSSPSYGYTF.

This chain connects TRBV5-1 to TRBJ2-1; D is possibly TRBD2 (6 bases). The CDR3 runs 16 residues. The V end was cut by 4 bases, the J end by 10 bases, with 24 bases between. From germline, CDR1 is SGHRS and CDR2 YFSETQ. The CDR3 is CASSVGGGLLRGEQFF. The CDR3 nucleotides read TGCGCCAGCAGCGTGGGGGGAGGACTACTTCGAGGGGAGCAGTTCTTC.

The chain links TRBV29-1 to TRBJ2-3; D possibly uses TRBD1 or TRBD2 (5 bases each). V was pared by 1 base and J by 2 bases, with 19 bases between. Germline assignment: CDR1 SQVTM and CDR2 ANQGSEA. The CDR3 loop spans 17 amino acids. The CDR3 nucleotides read TGCAGCGTTGAAGGTTTCCGGGACCCCTATGCCACAGATACGCAGTATTTT. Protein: CSVEGFRDPYATDTQYF.

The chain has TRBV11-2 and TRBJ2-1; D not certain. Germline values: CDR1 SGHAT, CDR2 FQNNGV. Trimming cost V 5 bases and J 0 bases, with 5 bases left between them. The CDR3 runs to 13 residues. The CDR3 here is CASSISSYNEQFF. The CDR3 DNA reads TGTGCCAGCAGCATCAGCTCCTACAATGAGCAGTTCTTC. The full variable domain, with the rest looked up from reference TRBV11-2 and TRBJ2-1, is EAGVAQSPRYKIIEKRQSVAFWCNPISGHATLYWYQQILGQGPKLLIQFQNNGVVDDSQLPKDRFSAERLKGVDSTLKIQPAKLEDSAVYLCASSISSYNEQFFGPGTRLTVL.

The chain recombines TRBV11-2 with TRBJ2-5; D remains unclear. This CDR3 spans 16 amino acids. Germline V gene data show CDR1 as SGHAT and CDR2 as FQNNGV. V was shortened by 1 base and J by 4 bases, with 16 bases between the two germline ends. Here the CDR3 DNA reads TGTGCCAGCAGCTTAGGGGGAATGACGGGCGGAGAGACCCAGTACTTC. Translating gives CASSLGGMTGGETQYF.

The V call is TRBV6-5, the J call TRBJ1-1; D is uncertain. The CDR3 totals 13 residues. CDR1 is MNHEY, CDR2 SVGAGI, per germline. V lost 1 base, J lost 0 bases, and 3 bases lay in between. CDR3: CASSYWVNTEAFF. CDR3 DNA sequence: TGTGCCAGCAGTTACTGGGTGAACACTGAAGCTTTCTTT.

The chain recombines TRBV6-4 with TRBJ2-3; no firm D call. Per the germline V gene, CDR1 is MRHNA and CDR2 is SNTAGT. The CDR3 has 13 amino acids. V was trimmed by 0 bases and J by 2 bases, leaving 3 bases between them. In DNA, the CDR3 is TGTGCCAGCAGTGACTCCGACACAGATACGCAGTATTTT. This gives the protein CASSDSDTDTQYF.

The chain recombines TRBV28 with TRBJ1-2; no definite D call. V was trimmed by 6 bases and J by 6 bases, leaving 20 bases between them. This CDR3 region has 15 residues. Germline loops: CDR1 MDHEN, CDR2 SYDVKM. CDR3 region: CASRPTRDRSDGYTF. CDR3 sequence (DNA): TGTGCCAGCAGACCAACCCGGGATAGGTCTGATGGCTACACCTTC.

CDR3 sequence: CAISPRGQGAAITEAFF. The CDR3 bases are TGTGCCATCTCCCCCCGGGGACAGGGCGCGGCTATCACTGAAGCTTTCTTT. The rearrangement uses TRBV10-3 and TRBJ1-1; 9 bases fit TRBD1. The germline V gene encodes CDR1 ENHRY and CDR2 SYGVKD. This CDR3 is built from 17 residues. J was trimmed by 4 bases and V by 8 bases; bases with no gene match: 17.

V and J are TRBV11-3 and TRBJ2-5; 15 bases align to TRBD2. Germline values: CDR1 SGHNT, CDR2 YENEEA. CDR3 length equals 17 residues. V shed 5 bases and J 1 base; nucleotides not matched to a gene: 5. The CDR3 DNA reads TGTGCCAGCAGCCGCGGGACTAGCGGGGGGTTCCAAGAGACCCAGTACTTC. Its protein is CASSRGTSGGFQETQYF.

The CDR3 DNA reads TGTGCCAGCAGCGTAGCCAGCGGGGGGCCCACAGATACGCAGTATTTT. Protein sequence: CASSVASGGPTDTQYF. The chain uses TRBV9 and TRBJ2-3, with 9 bases identical to TRBD2. The germline CDR1 and CDR2 sequences are SGDLS and YYNGEE. After removal of 0 bases from V and 2 bases from J, the junction contained 4 bases not matched to a gene. CDR3 size: 16 residues.

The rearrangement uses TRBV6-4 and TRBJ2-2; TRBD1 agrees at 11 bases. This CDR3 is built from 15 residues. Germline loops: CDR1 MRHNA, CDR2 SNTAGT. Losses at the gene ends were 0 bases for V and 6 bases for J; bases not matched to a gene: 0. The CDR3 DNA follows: TGTGCCAGCAGTGACTCGGGACAGGGGGCCGGGGAGCTGTTTTTT. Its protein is CASSDSGQGAGELFF.

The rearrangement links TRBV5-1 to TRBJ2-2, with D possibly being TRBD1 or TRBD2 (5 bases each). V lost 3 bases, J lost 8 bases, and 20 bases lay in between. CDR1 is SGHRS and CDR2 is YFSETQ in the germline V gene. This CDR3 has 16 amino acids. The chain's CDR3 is CASSWTGPFEGGELFF. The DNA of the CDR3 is TGCGCCAGCAGCTGGACGGGGCCATTCGAGGGAGGGGAGCTGTTTTTT.

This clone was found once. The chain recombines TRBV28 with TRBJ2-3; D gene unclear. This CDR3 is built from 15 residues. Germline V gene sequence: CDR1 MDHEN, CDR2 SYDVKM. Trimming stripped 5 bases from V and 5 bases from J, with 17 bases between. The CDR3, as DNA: TGTGCCAGCAGTCCGCAGCCGGCCCGCGGAGATACGCAGTATTTT. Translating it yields CASSPQPARGDTQYF.

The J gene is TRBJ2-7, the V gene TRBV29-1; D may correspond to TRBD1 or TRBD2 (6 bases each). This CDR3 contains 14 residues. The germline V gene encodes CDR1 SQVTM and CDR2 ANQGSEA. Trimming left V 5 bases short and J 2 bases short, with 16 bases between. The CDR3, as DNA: TGCAGCGTTTCCCGGGGGCGCGGAACCTACGAGCAGTACTTC. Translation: CSVSRGRGTYEQYF.

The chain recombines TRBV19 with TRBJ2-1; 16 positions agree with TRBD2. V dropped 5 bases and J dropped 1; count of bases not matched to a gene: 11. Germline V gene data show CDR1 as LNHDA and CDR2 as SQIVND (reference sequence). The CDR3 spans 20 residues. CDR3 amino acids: CASSRPGTSGRARSYNEQFF. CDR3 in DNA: TGTGCCAGTAGTCGGCCCGGGACTAGCGGGAGGGCCCGATCCTACAATGAGCAGTTCTTC.

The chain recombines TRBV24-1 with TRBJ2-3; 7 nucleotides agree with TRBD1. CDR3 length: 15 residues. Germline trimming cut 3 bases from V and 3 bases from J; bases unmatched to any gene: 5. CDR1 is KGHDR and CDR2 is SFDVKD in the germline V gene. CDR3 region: CATSDSRDSTDTQYF. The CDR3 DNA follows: TGTGCCACCAGTGATAGCCGGGACAGTACAGATACGCAGTATTTT.

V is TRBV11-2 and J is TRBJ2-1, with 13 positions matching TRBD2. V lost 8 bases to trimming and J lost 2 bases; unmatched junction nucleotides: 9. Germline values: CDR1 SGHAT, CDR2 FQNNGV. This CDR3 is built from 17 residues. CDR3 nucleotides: TGTGCCAGCGCGGTAGGGACTAGCGGGGTCGCCTACAATGAGCAGTTCTTC. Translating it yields CASAVGTSGVAYNEQFF.

CDR3 nucleotide sequence: TGTGCCAGCAGGGAACGAGGGGGCACAGATACGCAGTATTTT. Protein sequence: CASRERGGTDTQYF. This chain joins TRBV2 and TRBJ2-3, with D perhaps matching TRBD1 or TRBD2 (5 bases each). Trimming left V 6 bases short and J 1 base short, with 11 bases between. From germline, CDR1 is SNHLY and CDR2 FYNNEI. The CDR3 extends over 14 amino acids.